Listed below are T cell receptor beta chains from one sample, sequenced in a study of cytomegalovirus exposure and HLA in healthy donors. The assay was immunoSEQ multiplex PCR, and TCRdb's table has in-frame clones only and misses some. The sample includes 100,000 to 150,000 clones, around four fifths of them seen just once. The sample taken for sequencing was PBMCs. The receptors shown here come from a man aged 18 to 30 in good health and CMV-seropositive. Each CDR3 is given with its conserved first and last residue. The D gene is left open where the match is weak.

v_gene	d_gene	j_gene	CDR3aa	CDR3nt
TRBV28	TRBD1	TRBJ2-3	CASRGPGTGADTQYF	TGTGCCAGCAGGGGTCCCGGGACAGGGGCAGATACGCAGTATTTT
TRBV7-3	.	TRBJ2-3	CASSSGGTDTQYF	TGTGCCAGCAGCTCCGGGGGTACAGATACGCAGTATTTT
TRBV7-3	.	TRBJ1-5	CASSLRENSNQPQHF	TGTGCCAGCAGCTTACGTGAGAATAGCAATCAGCCCCAGCATTTT
TRBV19	.	TRBJ1-1	CASSAPGHRNTEAFF	TGTGCCAGTAGTGCACCGGGACATAGGAACACTGAAGCTTTCTTT
TRBV5-1	TRBD1	TRBJ2-7	CASSSGTGETYEQYF	TGCGCCAGCAGCTCCGGGACAGGTGAAACCTACGAGCAGTACTTC
TRBV2	.	TRBJ1-1	CASKQTTEAFF	TGTGCCAGCAAACAAACCACTGAAGCTTTCTTT
TRBV18	.	TRBJ1-2	CASSPKTANYGYTF	TGTGCCAGCTCACCTAAGACAGCTAACTATGGCTACACCTTC
TRBV6-6	.	TRBJ1-5	CASRPFHSPNQPQHF	TGTGCCAGCAGGCCCTTTCACAGCCCTAATCAGCCCCAGCATTTT
TRBV2	TRBD1	TRBJ2-5	CASSPGTGLQETQYF	TGTGCCAGCAGTCCAGGGACAGGGCTTCAAGAGACCCAGTACTTC
TRBV4-1	.	TRBJ2-7	CASSHLPGWDEQYF	TGCGCCAGCAGCCACCTCCCAGGGTGGGACGAGCAGTACTTC